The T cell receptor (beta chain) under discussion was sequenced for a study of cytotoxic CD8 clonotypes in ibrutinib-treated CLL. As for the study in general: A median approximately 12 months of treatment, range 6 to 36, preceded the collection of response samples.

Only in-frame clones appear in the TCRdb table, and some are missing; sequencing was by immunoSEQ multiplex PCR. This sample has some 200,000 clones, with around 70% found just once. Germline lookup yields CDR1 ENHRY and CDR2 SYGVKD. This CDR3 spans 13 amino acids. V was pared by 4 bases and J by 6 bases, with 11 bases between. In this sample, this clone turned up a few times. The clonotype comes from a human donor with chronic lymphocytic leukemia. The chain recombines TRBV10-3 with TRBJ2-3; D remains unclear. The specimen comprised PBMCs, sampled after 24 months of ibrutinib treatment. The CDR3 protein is CAISVVGLDTQYF. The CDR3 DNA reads TGTGCCATCAGTGTCGTGGGCCTGGATACGCAGTATTTT.